These 14 T cell receptor beta chains were all obtained from the same sample, sequenced in a study of early T cells in non-severe SARS-CoV-2 infection. A single record per CDR3 protein comes from TCRdb applying MiXCR to the 5' RACE reads. Counted here are about 60,000 distinct CDR3 sequences, approximately 10% occurring once; the ten biggest clones make up 3.2%. Sequences were obtained from whole blood. These receptor sequences come from an adult who was a healthcare worker with PCR-confirmed SARS-CoV-2 infection or an uninfected control (not recorded which).

V is TRBV6-1 and J is TRBJ2-7; possibly TRBD2 for D (6 bases). The V gene lost 7 bases and the J gene lost 0 bases, with 13 bases spanning the gap. Germline CDR1 is MNHNS and CDR2 is SASEGT. This CDR3 has 14 residues. The CDR3 DNA follows: TGTGCCAGCAACCGGGAGCCGAGCTCCTACGAGCAGTACTTC. Translated: CASNREPSSYEQYF.

V is TRBV9 and J is TRBJ2-2, with TRBD2 matching over 11 bases. This CDR3 is built from 15 residues. V was pared by 3 bases and J by 5 bases, with 3 bases of the junction left unmatched. Germline-derived CDR1 and CDR2 are SGDLS and YYNGEE. CDR3 sequence (DNA): TGTGCCAGCAGCGGAACTAGCGGGAGTACCGGGGAGCTGTTTTTT. Its translation is CASSGTSGSTGELFF.

This clonotype was observed at least ten times. This chain uses TRBV20-1 with TRBJ2-7; D possibly corresponds to TRBD2 (5 bases). The CDR3 runs 13 residues. Trimming took 4 bases from V and 0 from J, leaving 10 bases between them. Germline CDR1 and CDR2: DFQATT and SNEGSKA (reference sequence). The CDR3 here is CSAKRASSYEQYF. The CDR3 bases are TGCAGTGCTAAGAGGGCTAGCTCCTACGAGCAGTACTTC.

The chain has TRBV7-3 and TRBJ1-2; D not certain. The V and J ends lost 5 bases and 1 base respectively, with 14 bases between them. This CDR3 is built from 15 residues. The germline gives CDR1 SGHTA, CDR2 FQGTGA. For the CDR3, the DNA is TGTGCCAGCAGCCCCCAGGCCGGTCTTAACTATGGCTACACCTTC. Translated: CASSPQAGLNYGYTF.

This clonotype was found a few times. CDR3 nucleotides: TGCAGTGCTAGAGATCTGGCGGGAGGCCAGAGCAATGAGCAGTTCTTC. This encodes CSARDLAGGQSNEQFF. This sequence joins TRBV20-1 and TRBJ2-1, with 8 bases that match TRBD2. The CDR3 runs to 16 residues. Germline values: CDR1 DFQATT, CDR2 SNEGSKA (reference sequence). The V gene end was trimmed by 0 bases and the J gene end by 6 bases; junction bases not matched to a gene: 10.

In its sample, this clonotype was seen once. The chain employs TRBV20-1 and TRBJ2-3, with TRBD2 identical over 7 bases. Germline V lookup: CDR1 DFQATT, CDR2 SNEGSKA (reference sequence). The ends lost 5 bases at V and 5 bases at J; junction bases unmatched: 13. This CDR3 is built from 15 residues. This CDR3 reads CSAPDGRAGRDTQYF. CDR3 DNA sequence: TGCAGTGCTCCAGATGGGAGGGCCGGGAGAGATACGCAGTATTTT.

The chain combines TRBV7-3 with TRBJ2-7; 9 bases are shared with TRBD1. The V gene end was trimmed by 5 bases and the J gene end by 2 bases; junction bases not matched to a gene: 4. Germline loops: CDR1 SGHTA, CDR2 FQGTGA. The CDR3 has 14 amino acids. CDR3 sequence reads: CASSEGQGTYEQYF. For the CDR3, the DNA is TGTGCCAGCAGCGAGGGACAGGGAACCTACGAGCAGTACTTC.

Written as DNA, the CDR3 is TGCGCCAGCAGCTTGGTTGGACCCGACACAGATACGCAGTATTTT. Residues: CASSLVGPDTDTQYF. The chain has TRBV5-1 and TRBJ2-3; D ambiguous. The CDR3 is made up of 15 amino acids. CDR1 and CDR2 from the germline V gene are SGHRS and YFSETQ. Trimming removed 0 bases from V and 2 bases from J, with 10 bases in between.

The sample holds a few counts of this clonotype. This chain uses TRBV7-2 with TRBJ1-2; 8 nucleotides agree with TRBD1. The length of the CDR3 is 14 residues. V was clipped by 5 bases and J by 5 bases; unmatched bases: 7. Per the germline V gene, CDR1 is SGHTA and CDR2 is FQGNSA. CDR3 coding DNA: TGTGCCAGCAGCACATGGACAGGGCCGTATGGCTACACCTTC. Encoded protein: CASSTWTGPYGYTF.

V gene TRBV28 combines with J gene TRBJ2-4; D unresolved. Germline V gene data show CDR1 as MDHEN and CDR2 as SYDVKM. V was cut by 7 bases and J by 0 bases, with 16 bases left in between. The CDR3 consists of 16 residues. The CDR3 DNA follows: TGTGCCAGCAAACGCTTGAGGAGTTCAGCCAAAAACATTCAGTACTTC. Translated, it gives CASKRLRSSAKNIQYF.

The CDR3 reads CASSPDTGNSYEQYF. CDR3 coding DNA: TGTGCCAGCAGCCCCGACACAGGGAACTCCTACGAGCAGTACTTC. The rearrangement uses TRBV7-9 and TRBJ2-7, with D possibly being TRBD1 (6 bases). The CDR3 length is 15 residues. V was clipped by 5 bases and J by 0 bases, with 14 bases between them. Looked up from germline, CDR1 is SEHNR and CDR2 is FQNEAQ (reference sequence).

This clonotype was found many times. The rearrangement links TRBV29-1 to TRBJ1-2; D is ambiguous. This CDR3 has 11 amino acids. Germline V gene sequence: CDR1 SQVTM, CDR2 ANQGSEA. Trimming shortened V by 7 bases and J by 6 bases, and 12 bases separated the two germline ends. The CDR3 here is CSATGLDGYTF. CDR3 DNA sequence: TGCAGCGCCACCGGTCTGGATGGCTACACCTTC.

This clonotype was recorded many times. The rearrangement joins TRBV4-2 to TRBJ2-7; possible D gene TRBD2, 6 bases. Trimming stripped 1 base from V and 1 base from J, with 8 bases between. CDR3 size: 14 residues. Germline CDR1 LGHNA, CDR2 YNFKEQ. The CDR3 here is CASSQGLESYEQYF. Written as DNA, the CDR3 is TGTGCCAGCAGCCAAGGACTAGAGTCCTACGAGCAGTACTTC.

J is TRBJ2-3 and V is TRBV12-3 or TRBV12-4; D may be TRBD1 or TRBD2 (6 bases each). This CDR3 is built from 20 residues. The V end was cut by 4 bases, the J end by 5 bases, with 31 bases between. CDR3 DNA sequence: TGTGCCAGCAGTTGGGGACACTATCCGCGGGGAGTCAGGTCGGTAGATACGCAGTATTTT. Translated: CASSWGHYPRGVRSVDTQYF.